Listed below are T cell receptor beta chains from one sample, sequenced in a study of blood T cell repertoires in COVID-19. Only in-frame clones appear in the TCRdb table, and some are missing; sequencing was by immunoSEQ multiplex PCR. Of about 250,000 clones in the sample, 75% to 90% were seen once. Material: PBMCs or T cells enriched from blood (not recorded which). All receptors derive from a woman aged 18-29 years who had recovered from COVID-19. Both conserved end residues are part of each CDR3. Fields, in order: V gene, CDR3 length, J gene, CDR3 protein.

TRBV24-1	15	TRBJ2-1	CATQADGGSYNEQFF
TRBV6-5	16	TRBJ2-2	CASSYWGQGQTGELFF
TRBV6-4	15	TRBJ2-1	CASRPLAGGIHEQFF
TRBV7-9	14	TRBJ1-1	CASSLDRRVIEAFF
TRBV5-1	16	TRBJ1-6	CASSLGQGARSSPLHF
TRBV5-1	16	TRBJ1-2	CASSRTYGQGVDGYTF
TRBV3-1/TRBV3-2	14	TRBJ1-1	CASSQAPRQGEAFF
TRBV7-2	16	TRBJ2-1	CASSLNVAGGKNEQFF
TRBV27	17	TRBJ2-3	CASSRRTSGISTDTQYF
TRBV18	15	TRBJ2-7	CASSLRTGFPYEQYF
TRBV18	15	TRBJ1-2	CASSPPGLINYGYTF
TRBV28	16	TRBJ1-5	CASTPGRQGLGQPQHF
TRBV6-5	15	TRBJ1-5	CASSYSAGPGQPQHF
TRBV7-9	17	TRBJ2-1	CASSPHPGQGLFHEQFF
TRBV2	15	TRBJ1-2	CASSEGGQGFYGYTF
TRBV12-3/TRBV12-4	10	TRBJ1-3	CASSFDRVRF
TRBV6-4	15	TRBJ2-3	CASSDGGASTDTQYF
TRBV6-5	14	TRBJ1-4	CASSPSATGEKLFF
TRBV3-1/TRBV3-2	12	TRBJ2-7	CASSQDRGEQYF
TRBV21-1	15	TRBJ2-1	CATLAGEVSYNEQFF
TRBV5-1	17	TRBJ1-6	CASSPGTADSYNSPLHF
TRBV10-1	15	TRBJ2-3	CAGGADRPSTDTQYF
TRBV19	15	TRBJ1-1	CASSLLTGVNTEAFF
TRBV5-1	14	TRBJ1-1	CASSFRGLDTEAFF
TRBV7-9	16	TRBJ2-1	CASSPYLLDNYNEQFF
TRBV2	11	TRBJ1-2	CASRDKNGYTF
TRBV27	14	TRBJ1-5	CASSLSGVGQPQHF
TRBV10-2	18	TRBJ1-1	CASSESGTDLGGNTEAFF
TRBV2	16	TRBJ2-2	CASRSPSGGNTGELFF
TRBV2	14	TRBJ1-2	CASSEGRGPDGYTF
TRBV5-1	13	TRBJ1-4	CASGQTTNEKLFF
TRBV4-1	13	TRBJ1-1	CASSQPQALEAFF
TRBV19	15	TRBJ1-2	CASSGFGEVIYGYTF
TRBV4-1	17	TRBJ1-2	CASSQDTFLGTSSGYTF
TRBV9	15	TRBJ1-1	CASSARETLNTEAFF
TRBV5-1	15	TRBJ2-2	CASSLLGQGAGELFF